This T cell receptor (beta chain) was identified during a study of post-analysis software for immune sequencing data. Study as a whole: The disease courses spanned relapsing-remitting, secondary progressive and progressive-relapsing forms of multiple sclerosis.

Carried by the TCR beta cDNA libraries were unique molecular identifiers. TCRdb itself ran the PCR reads through MiXCR, one entry per CDR3 protein. The sample yields under 900,000 distinct CDR3 sequences, roughly 50% seen once. Study-wide results and caveats: Patients carried 4 or 5 TRBV segments more frequently than controls did, and TRBV5-6, TRBV5-1 and TRBV20-1 were among them.

V was pared by 0 bases and J by 0 bases, with 17 bases between. The CDR3 contains 18 residues. Germline loops: CDR1 SGHRS, CDR2 YFSETQ. Of note for this clonotype: Its target is not known.

The TCR originated in a girl aged 5 to 17 with multiple sclerosis. The source material was blood. The V call is TRBV5-1, the J call TRBJ2-3, with D possibly being TRBD2 (6 bases). The CDR3 sequence is CASSLDGGTGRSTDTQYF. In DNA form, the CDR3 reads TGCGCCAGCAGCTTGGATGGCGGGACCGGTCGGAGCACAGATACGCAGTATTTT.